The subject of this entry is one T cell receptor beta chain. Its antigen is undetermined. The ends were cut back, 4 bases at V and 4 bases at J, with 11 bases in the middle. CDR3 length: 13 amino acids. CDR1 LNHDA and CDR2 SQIVND come from the germline V gene (reference sequence). This sample was taken from a study of shared clonotypes between healthy human individuals. General study findings and limits: About 5% of naive CD4 clonotypes were shared across several donors. On the whole, naive subsets had larger estimated richness than memory subsets had.

Produced via immunoSEQ multiplex PCR; TCRdb's table is partial and in-frame only. This sample carries some 680,000 clones, roughly 72% of them seen once, and the ten largest clones take around 2%. The sequenced material came from memory CD4+ T cells sorted from blood. Subset defined: CD45RA-negative fraction. The chain joins TRBV19 to TRBJ2-7; D may correspond to TRBD1 or TRBD2 (5 bases each). This sequence was found in a woman in her twenties or thirties in good health. CDR3 region: CASSSRDQYEQYF. For the CDR3, the DNA is TGTGCCAGTAGTAGCCGGGACCAATACGAGCAGTACTTC.